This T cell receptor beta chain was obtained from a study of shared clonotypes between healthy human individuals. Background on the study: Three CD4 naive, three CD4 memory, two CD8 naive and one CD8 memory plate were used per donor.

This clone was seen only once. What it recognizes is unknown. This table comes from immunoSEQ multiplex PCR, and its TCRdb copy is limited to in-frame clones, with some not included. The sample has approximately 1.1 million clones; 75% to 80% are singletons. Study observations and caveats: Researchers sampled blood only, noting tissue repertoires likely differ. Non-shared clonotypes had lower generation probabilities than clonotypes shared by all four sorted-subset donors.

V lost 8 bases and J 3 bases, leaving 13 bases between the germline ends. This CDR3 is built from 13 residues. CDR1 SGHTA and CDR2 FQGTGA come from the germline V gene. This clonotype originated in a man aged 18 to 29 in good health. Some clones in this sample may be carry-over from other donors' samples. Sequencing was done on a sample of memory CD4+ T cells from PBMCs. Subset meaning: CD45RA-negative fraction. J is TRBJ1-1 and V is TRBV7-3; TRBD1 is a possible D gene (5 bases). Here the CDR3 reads CASSREGHTEAFF. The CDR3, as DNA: TGTGCCAGCTCACGAGAGGGGCACACTGAAGCTTTCTTT.